Each of the 5 T cell receptor beta chains below was sequenced from the same sample in a study of regulatory T cells in long-lasting Graves disease. With iRepertoire HTBI primers and Arm-PCR of CDR3 regions, TCR beta libraries were built. TCRdb re-called the multiplex PCR reads with MiXCR, one entry per CDR3 protein. The data hold roughly 470,000 distinct CDR3 sequences, with roughly 20% observed a single time. Time point indicated: persistent/refractory GD, antithyroid drugs over 5 years with positive TRAb. The authors made the TCR library using RNA they extracted from PBMCs. Sample: peripheral blood mononuclear cells (PBMCs), taken when the disease was refractory, from a patient treated with antithyroid drugs. These receptor sequences come from a female donor with Graves disease.

The sample holds many counts of this clonotype. As DNA, the CDR3 is TGTGCCAGCAGTCCTACTATGACAGGCCAATTGACCAAAAACATTCAGTACTTC. Amino acids: CASSPTMTGQLTKNIQYF. The chain carries TRBV2 and TRBJ2-4; possible D gene TRBD1, 6 bases. The CDR3 is 18 amino acids. In germline, CDR1 is SNHLY, CDR2 FYNNEI. With 5 bases removed from V and 2 bases from J, the gap between germline ends came to 22 bases.

The chain uses TRBV3-1 and TRBJ1-1, with D maybe TRBD1 (6 bases). The CDR3 has 15 amino acids. V lost 0 bases to trimming and J lost 4 bases, with 12 bases between them. Germline-derived CDR1 and CDR2 are LGHDT and YNNKEL (reference sequence). CDR3 protein: CASSQDEGVSTEAFF. Written as DNA, the CDR3 is TGTGCCAGCAGCCAAGATGAGGGGGTAAGCACTGAAGCTTTCTTT.

V is TRBV6-1 and J is TRBJ2-7; D gene ambiguous. V lost 3 bases and J lost 5, with 8 bases in between. Germline CDR1 reads MNHNS; CDR2 reads SASEGT. The CDR3 loop spans 12 amino acids. The CDR3, as DNA: TGTGCCAGCAGTGAGGGTTTACACGAGCAGTACTTC. It translates to CASSEGLHEQYF.

CDR3 protein: CASRKQKMNTEAFF. The CDR3 DNA reads as TGTGCCAGCAGAAAACAGAAAATGAACACTGAAGCTTTCTTT. V usage is TRBV6-4 and J usage is TRBJ1-1; D remains unclear. V lost 6 bases and J 0 bases, leaving 11 bases between the germline ends. Germline values: CDR1 MRHNA, CDR2 SNTAGT. This CDR3 is built from 14 residues.

V and J are TRBV19 and TRBJ2-5, with D possibly TRBD1 on 6 matching bases. The V end lost 7 bases, the J end lost 4 bases, and 16 bases lay between the germline ends. The CDR3 length is 14 residues. Looked up from germline, CDR1 is LNHDA and CDR2 is SQIVND (reference sequence). The CDR3 region is CASISGDGLETQYF. Here the CDR3 DNA reads TGTGCCAGTATTTCAGGGGACGGTCTAGAGACCCAGTACTTC.